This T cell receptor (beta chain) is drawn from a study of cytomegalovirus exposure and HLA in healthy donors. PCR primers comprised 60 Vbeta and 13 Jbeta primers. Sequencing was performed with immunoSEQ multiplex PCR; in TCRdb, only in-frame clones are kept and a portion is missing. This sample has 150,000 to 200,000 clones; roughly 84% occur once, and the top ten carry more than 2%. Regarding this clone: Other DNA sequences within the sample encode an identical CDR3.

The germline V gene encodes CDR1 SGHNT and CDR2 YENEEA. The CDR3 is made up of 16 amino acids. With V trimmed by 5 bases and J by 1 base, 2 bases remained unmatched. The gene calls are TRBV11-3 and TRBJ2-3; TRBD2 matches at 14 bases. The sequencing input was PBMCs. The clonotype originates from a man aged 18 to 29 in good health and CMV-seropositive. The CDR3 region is CASSPGLAGGTDTQYF. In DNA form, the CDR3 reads TGTGCCAGCAGCCCGGGACTAGCGGGGGGCACAGATACGCAGTATTTT.